The rows below give T cell receptor beta chains drawn from one sample of a study of graft-versus-host responses after intestinal transplantation. Data came from immunoSEQ multiplex PCR; TCRdb stores just in-frame clones and leaves some out. The sample lists 80,000 to 100,000 clones, roughly nine tenths occurring once. For these receptors, no antigen is known. This specimen was unstimulated CD4+ T cells sorted from spleen or lymph node cells, taken before intestinal transplant. The receptors were gathered from a human donor who received an intestinal transplant. CDR3s include the opening cysteine and the closing phenylalanine or tryptophan. A D gene is named only where the DNA matches it firmly. Some rows have no size entry. The others give once, few or many, or a class for an expanded clone.

v_call,d_call,clone_size,j_call,cdr3_nt,cdr3_aa
TRBV7-2,.,.,TRBJ1-1,TGTGCCAGCAGCGCCAGGGTCGGGGCTTTCTTT,CASSARVGAFF
TRBV30,.,.,TRBJ1-4,TGTGCCTGGGATACAGGGCTAATGAAGAAACTGTTTTTT,CAWDTGLMKKLFF
TRBV13,.,.,TRBJ2-7,TGTGCCAGCAGCTCAAGACAGGACTCCTACGAGCAGTACTTC,CASSSRQDSYEQYF
TRBV25-1,TRBD1,.,TRBJ2-1,TGTGCCAGCAGTACCCTAGGACAGGGGTACAATGAGCAGTTCTTC,CASSTLGQGYNEQFF
TRBV5-1,TRBD2,.,TRBJ2-3,TGCGCCAGCAGCTTGCTGTCTAGCGGGACCACAGATACGCAGTATTTT,CASSLLSSGTTDTQYF
TRBV19,.,.,TRBJ2-1,TGTGCCAGTAGTATTACTGGTACCGGACAGTATTACAATGAGCAGTTCTTC,CASSITGTGQYYNEQFF
TRBV18,.,.,TRBJ2-6,TGTGCCAGCTCACCACCGGCCGGGGCCAACGTCCTGACTTTC,CASSPPAGANVLTF
TRBV10-2,.,.,TRBJ2-2,TGCGCCAGCACGGCGGTGAACACCGGGGAGCTGTTTTTT,CASTAVNTGELFF
TRBV11-3,.,.,TRBJ1-6,TGTGCCAGCAGCTTACTAGAGGTATCACCCCTCCACTTT,CASSLLEVSPLHF
TRBV7-2,.,.,TRBJ2-5,TGTGCCAGCTGTGGACACCTCGAGGAGACCCAGTACTTC,CASCGHLEETQYF
TRBV7-8,TRBD2,.,TRBJ2-1,TGTGCCAGCAGCTTAGGTGAGGTTAGGACCCGTATGGGACTAGCGTCCAATGAGCAGTTCTTC,CASSLGEVRTRMGLASNEQFF
TRBV19,TRBD1,once,TRBJ2-7,TGTGCCAGTAGTGACAGGGGTTACCTATGGGAGCAGTACTTC,CASSDRGYLWEQYF
TRBV19,TRBD2,.,TRBJ2-1,TGTGCCAGTAGTGCCGAGTTAGCGGGAGGAAACAATGAGCAGTTCTTC,CASSAELAGGNNEQFF
TRBV5-1,TRBD2,.,TRBJ2-2,TGCGCCAGCAGCTTTGCCGGGACTAGGGCCACCGGGGAGCTGTTTTTT,CASSFAGTRATGELFF
TRBV21-1,.,.,TRBJ1-5,TGTGCCAGCAAGTGGGCGCCGTGGGTCCATCAGCCCCAGCATTTT,CASKWAPWVHQPQHF
TRBV2,.,few,TRBJ2-1,TGTGCCAGCAGTGCCCGACAGGCTGTCGGCGACAATGAGCAGTTCTTC,CASSARQAVGDNEQFF
TRBV18,TRBD1,.,TRBJ1-6,TGTGCCAGCTCACCCACAGGGGGTAGAAATTCACCCCTCCACTTT,CASSPTGGRNSPLHF
TRBV2,TRBD1,once,TRBJ2-7,TGTGCCAGCACGCCGGGACAGGGGCTTTCCTACGAGCAGTACTTC,CASTPGQGLSYEQYF
TRBV7-3,.,.,TRBJ1-1,TGTGCCAGCAGCTTAAATCGGGACACTGAAGCTTTCTTT,CASSLNRDTEAFF
TRBV19,.,.,TRBJ1-5,TGTGCCAGTAGTTTAGAAGGGGGACGGACGGTCGGGGAGCCCCAGCATTTT,CASSLEGGRTVGEPQHF
TRBV5-1,TRBD1,.,TRBJ2-7,TGCGCCAGCAGCCCTCCGGGACAGGGCTACGAGCAGTACTTC,CASSPPGQGYEQYF
TRBV6-5,TRBD2,.,TRBJ2-5,TGTGCCAGCAGTTACATCCCTAGCGGTGGCGAGACCCAGTACTTC,CASSYIPSGGETQYF
TRBV5-1,.,.,TRBJ1-2,TGCGCCAGCAGCTTGGCCGGATCAGGGAACTATGGCTACACCTTC,CASSLAGSGNYGYTF
TRBV27,.,.,TRBJ2-3,TGTGCCAGCAGCCAAAGCGGGCCAAGCACAGATACGCAGTATTTT,CASSQSGPSTDTQYF
TRBV6-1,TRBD1,.,TRBJ1-1,TGTGCCAGCAGTGCGGACAGGGGAAACACTGAAGCTTTCTTT,CASSADRGNTEAFF
TRBV9,TRBD2,.,TRBJ2-3,TGTGCCAGCAGCGTAGACGCGCGGGGGAGCACAGATACGCAGTATTTT,CASSVDARGSTDTQYF
TRBV5-4,TRBD2,.,TRBJ2-3,TGTGCCAGCAGCTCGATAGCGGGAGGTGGCGGCACAGATACGCAGTATTTT,CASSSIAGGGGTDTQYF
TRBV6-1,.,once,TRBJ1-5,TGTGCCAGCAGAGGACAGAGCAATCAGCCCCAGCATTTT,CASRGQSNQPQHF
TRBV2,TRBD2,.,TRBJ2-5,TGTGCCACGACCGGGAGGGCCGAGACCCAGTACTTC,CATTGRAETQYF
TRBV6-1,.,once,TRBJ1-5,TGTGCCAGCAGTGCTCAGGGGTTTAGCAATCAGCCCCAGCATTTT,CASSAQGFSNQPQHF
TRBV7-3,.,.,TRBJ1-1,TGTGCCAGCAGCTTAAACGCAGGGGTGAACACTGAAGCTTTCTTT,CASSLNAGVNTEAFF
TRBV7-8,TRBD2,.,TRBJ2-1,TGTGCCAGCAGCACGGGACTAGCGGGGGGAAGCTCCTACAATGAGCAGTTCTTC,CASSTGLAGGSSYNEQFF
TRBV27,TRBD1,.,TRBJ1-5,TGTGCCAGCAGGGGACAGGGGGCACCTCAGCCCCAGCATTTT,CASRGQGAPQPQHF
TRBV4-3,TRBD1,once,TRBJ2-3,TGCGCCAGCAGCATGGACAGGGGCACAGATACGCAGTATTTT,CASSMDRGTDTQYF
TRBV6-6,.,.,TRBJ1-3,TGTGCCAGCGTAAAGACAGTAGTCGTTGGAAACACCATATATTTT,CASVKTVVVGNTIYF
TRBV19,.,.,TRBJ1-1,TGTGCCAGTAGGATCAGGGATAACACTGAAGCTTTCTTT,CASRIRDNTEAFF
TRBV5-1,TRBD2,.,TRBJ2-5,TGCGCCAGCAGCCTGGAGCGGGGGGGCCCCCAAGAGACCCAGTACTTC,CASSLERGGPQETQYF
TRBV7-2,.,once,TRBJ2-3,TGTGCCAGCAGCTCCCGTGCAGATACGCAGTATTTT,CASSSRADTQYF
TRBV5-6,TRBD1,few,TRBJ2-7,TGTGCCAGCAGCCAGGACAGGGGGCGCGTACTACACGAGCAGTACTTC,CASSQDRGRVLHEQYF
TRBV30,.,.,TRBJ2-7,TGTGCCTGGAAACCGGGACACCGGGCCTACGAGCAGTACTTC,CAWKPGHRAYEQYF
TRBV7-8,.,.,TRBJ1-1,TGTGCCAGCAGCTTAGCCAGGGGAACTGAAGCTTTCTTT,CASSLARGTEAFF